The next 15 T cell receptor beta chains were all read from a single sample in a study of Graves' ophthalmopathy and Graves' hyperthyroidism. Scientists amplified the TCR beta CDR3 regions from RNA transcripts. The authors performed first-round RT-PCR with HTBI primers and then a second-round multiplex PCR. TCRdb re-called the multiplex PCR reads with MiXCR, one entry per CDR3 protein. The sample has 200,000 to 250,000 distinct CDR3 sequences; roughly 21% are singletons. The sequencing sample was made of peripheral blood. Every receptor here comes from a woman in her forties or fifties with Graves' ophthalmopathy.

The chain uses TRBV6-1 and TRBJ1-2, with D uncertain. This CDR3 has 14 amino acids. The germline CDR1 and CDR2 sequences are MNHNS and SASEGT. Trimming left V 6 bases short and J 4 bases short, with 15 bases between. DNA of the CDR3: TGTGCCAGCAGCACCGCGGGAGGTAGCTATGGCTACACCTTC. This translates into CASSTAGGSYGYTF.

A single count supports this clonotype. V and J are TRBV24-1 and TRBJ2-4; 10 nucleotides agree with TRBD1. With 3 bases clipped from V and 7 bases from J, the junction kept 2 bases outside the gene matches. Germline assignment: CDR1 KGHDR and CDR2 SFDVKD. The CDR3 loop spans 14 amino acids. CDR3 sequence (DNA): TGTGCCACCAGTGATCCGGGACAGGGGAACATTCAGTACTTC. It yields the protein CATSDPGQGNIQYF.

This clonotype was counted many times. This rearrangement joins TRBV2 to TRBJ2-2; D gene unclear. Trimming left V 4 bases short and J 3 bases short, with 12 bases between. Germline-derived CDR1 and CDR2 are SNHLY and FYNNEI. This CDR3 spans 15 amino acids. The CDR3 sequence is CASSGSGLDTGELFF. The CDR3 nucleotides read TGTGCCAGCAGTGGAAGTGGTCTTGACACCGGGGAGCTGTTTTTT.

This clonotype was seen more than once but under ten times. The J gene is TRBJ2-7, the V gene TRBV27; TRBD2 matches at 10 bases. V lost 6 bases and J lost 10; bases outside the gene matches: 9. Germline values: CDR1 MNHEY, CDR2 SMNVEV (reference sequence). The CDR3 is made up of 13 amino acids. The CDR3: CASRPAGGLSQYF. CDR3 in DNA: TGTGCCAGCAGGCCAGCGGGAGGGCTTAGTCAGTACTTC.

This clonotype came up many times. The chain recombines TRBV28 with TRBJ2-7; D possibly corresponds to TRBD2 (6 bases). V was cut by 6 bases and J by 2 bases, with 14 bases left in between. The CDR3 is 14 residues long. Germline V lookup: CDR1 MDHEN, CDR2 SYDVKM. The CDR3 loop is CASSPGTVTYEQYF. In nucleotides, the CDR3 is TGTGCCAGCAGCCCAGGGACTGTAACCTACGAGCAGTACTTC.

The genes are TRBV5-4 and TRBJ2-7, with 8 bases identical to TRBD2. V was clipped by 3 bases and J by 10 bases; unmatched bases: 9. The germline V gene has CDR1 SGHNT and CDR2 YYREEE (reference sequence). The CDR3 sequence is 13 residues long. The CDR3 spells CASSSGTREVQYF. CDR3 sequence (DNA): TGTGCCAGCAGCTCGGGGACTAGGGAGGTCCAGTACTTC.

The chain links TRBV4-3 to TRBJ1-1; 8 bases are shared with TRBD1. The CDR3 covers 15 residues. Trimming cost V 3 bases and J 4 bases; bases outside gene matches: 7. CDR1 and CDR2 (germline): LGHNA, YSLEER. CDR3 protein: CASSQGQALVTEAFF. CDR3 nucleotide sequence: TGCGCCAGCAGCCAGGGACAGGCCCTGGTCACTGAAGCTTTCTTT.

This clonotype has at least ten counts. The junction differs from germline at one of its ends, possibly a read error. The V gene is TRBV12-3 or TRBV12-4, the J gene TRBJ2-7; 8 nucleotides match TRBD1. The CDR3 spans 14 residues. CDR3 loop: CAGSKTGVTYEQYF. The CDR3 DNA reads as TGTGCCGGCAGCAAGACAGGGGTCACCTACGAGCAGTACTTC.

At least ten counts were recorded for this clonotype. DNA of the CDR3: TGTGCCAGCAGGGGATTCCGGGACAGGGGGCCTGATTCACCCCTCCACTTT. It specifies CASRGFRDRGPDSPLHF. The chain links TRBV6-1 to TRBJ1-6; 12 bases match TRBD1. V dropped 6 bases and J dropped 8; count of bases not matched to a gene: 11. The CDR3 spans 17 residues. Germline V gene data show CDR1 as MNHNS and CDR2 as SASEGT.

Ten or more counts support this clonotype. DNA of the CDR3: TGTGCCAGTAGTGCGGCGGGGGTAGAAGGCTACACCTTC. Residues: CASSAAGVEGYTF. V usage is TRBV19 and J usage is TRBJ1-2; perhaps TRBD1 as D (5 bases). The CDR3 totals 13 residues. Per the germline V gene, CDR1 is LNHDA and CDR2 is SQIVND (reference sequence). V was pared by 5 bases and J by 8 bases, with 15 bases between. The full variable domain, in which reference TRBV19 and TRBJ1-2 provide the parts outside the CDR3, is DGGITQSPKYLFRKEGQNVTLSCEQNLNHDAMYWYRQDPGQGLRLIYYSQIVNDFQKGDIAEGYSVSREKKESFPLTVTSAQKNPTAFYLCASSAAGVEGYTFGSGTRLTVV.

This clonotype was found many times. The rearrangement joins TRBV12-3 or TRBV12-4 to TRBJ2-7, with D uncertain. The CDR3 consists of 12 residues. V lost 2 bases and J lost 4, with 6 bases in between. The CDR3 sequence is CASSLSEYEQYF. CDR3 coding DNA: TGTGCCAGCAGTTTATCTGAGTACGAGCAGTACTTC.

This clonotype was recorded at least ten times. V is TRBV29-1 and J is TRBJ2-5; D possibly corresponds to TRBD2 (6 bases). Trimming left V 3 bases short and J 2 bases short, with 13 bases between. This CDR3 has 14 amino acids. Germline CDR1 reads SQVTM; CDR2 reads ANQGSEA. CDR3 sequence reads: CSVDWWEAQETQYF. The CDR3 bases are TGCAGCGTTGACTGGTGGGAGGCACAAGAGACCCAGTACTTC.

V gene TRBV6-1 combines with J gene TRBJ2-5; D may match TRBD1 or TRBD2 (5 bases each). This CDR3 is 14 amino acids long. The germline V gene has CDR1 MNHNS and CDR2 SASEGT. V lost 5 bases and J 2 bases, leaving 12 bases between the germline ends. The CDR3 here is CASSTGRQQETQYF. CDR3 nucleotides: TGTGCCAGCAGTACGGGACGTCAGCAAGAGACCCAGTACTTC.

V and J are TRBV5-1 and TRBJ2-7, with 8 bases that match TRBD2. V shed 1 base, J shed 0 bases, and the junction held 9 bases outside the gene matches. Germline-derived CDR1 and CDR2 are SGHRS and YFSETQ. The CDR3 sequence is 17 residues long. DNA of the CDR3: TGCGCCAGCAGCTTGCCCCGAAGCGGGAGTTTCTCCTACGAGCAGTACTTC. Protein: CASSLPRSGSFSYEQYF.

This chain joins TRBV24-1 and TRBJ1-3; D not certain. This CDR3 is built from 13 residues. V lost 0 bases and J 7 bases, leaving 6 bases between the germline ends. Per germline, CDR1 KGHDR and CDR2 SFDVKD. The CDR3 region is CATSDLEGNTIYF. CDR3 nucleotides: TGTGCCACCAGTGATTTGGAGGGCAACACCATATATTTT.